This paragraph reports one TCR beta chain. Its antigen is not known. The assay was immunoSEQ multiplex PCR, and TCRdb's table has in-frame clones only and misses some. This table holds 90,000 to 100,000 clones, roughly 86% found once. The sample is drawn from a study of T cell responses to AZD1222 COVID-19 vaccine. Whole-study results and caveats: Spike regions recognized by vaccine-associated CD4 TCRs spanned the protein, led by 160-218 and 743-854.

This receptor was obtained from an adult who received the AZD1222 COVID-19 vaccine. The sequencing used peripheral blood, collected 28 days after the second AZD1222 dose.

The CDR3 DNA reads TGTGCCAGCACCCAGGCCGCGTTCACCGGGGAGCTGTTTTTT. It specifies CASTQAAFTGELFF. This rearrangement joins TRBV6-8 to TRBJ2-2, with D hard to call. Trimming pared 7 bases from V and 4 bases from J, leaving 13 bases between. Germline CDR1 reads MNHGY; CDR2 reads SAAAGT. This CDR3 comprises 14 residues.